Each of the 32 T cell receptor beta chains below was sequenced from the same sample in a study of blood T cells in healthy people across ages. The use of a sample-barcoded 5' primer and a J-beta primer mix characterized a second PCR of about 7 to 12 cycles. MiXCR, run by TCRdb on the 5' RACE reads, gives a single entry per CDR3 protein. The sample has some 800,000 distinct CDR3 sequences; around 25% are singletons. These sequences were also reported in another study, on T cells of mothers and their children.

Input material: blood. Receptors originate from a boy younger than 18 in good health.

This clonotype has a handful of counts. The rearrangement uses TRBV28 and TRBJ2-7; D possibly corresponds to TRBD1 (5 bases). This CDR3 spans 14 amino acids. Trimming cost V 0 bases and J 5 bases, with 11 bases left between them. CDR1 is MDHEN, CDR2 SYDVKM, per germline. The CDR3 region has the DNA TGTGCCAGCAGTTTATGGCAGGGCGTCCACGAGCAGTACTTC. Translation gives CASSLWQGVHEQYF.

V and J are TRBV4-2 and TRBJ2-5; TRBD2 matches at 11 bases. The end of the DNA fits TRBJ2-1 better, so the J call may be wrong. This CDR3 has 17 residues. From germline, CDR1 is LGHNA and CDR2 YNFKEQ. The CDR3 DNA sequence: TGTGCCAGCAGCCAAGATGGCGGACTAGCGGGCTTCAATGAGCAGTTCTTC. Protein product: CASSQDGGLAGFNEQFF.

The chain links TRBV5-1 to TRBJ2-3; 10 bases fit TRBD1. Germline-derived CDR1 and CDR2 are SGHRS and YFSETQ. CDR3 size: 15 residues. The V segment lost 1 base and the J segment 6 bases; nucleotides outside the gene matches: 5. CDR3 coding DNA: TGCGCCAGCAGCTTGTCTGGACAGGGGGTTGATACGCAGTATTTT. This translates into CASSLSGQGVDTQYF.

The chain recombines TRBV5-5 with TRBJ1-2, with 11 bases matching TRBD1. CDR1 is SGHKS and CDR2 is YYEKEE in the germline V gene (reference sequence). Trimming cost V 5 bases and J 3 bases; bases outside gene matches: 6. The CDR3 sequence is 15 residues long. CDR3: CASSRTGGLYYGYTF. The CDR3 coding sequence is TGTGCCAGCAGTCGGACAGGGGGCCTTTACTATGGCTACACCTTC.

This clonotype was observed many times. This chain links TRBV20-1 with TRBJ2-4; D remains ambiguous. Trimming cost V 3 bases and J 0 bases, with 6 bases left between them. The germline gives CDR1 DFQATT, CDR2 SNEGSKA (reference sequence). The CDR3 has 13 residues. CDR3 sequence: CSASQLAKNIQYF. CDR3 nucleotide sequence: TGCAGTGCTAGCCAGCTAGCCAAAAACATTCAGTACTTC.

CDR3 sequence reads: CASSSTGTPHEQYF. CDR3 sequence (DNA): TGCGCCAGCAGCTCTACAGGGACCCCCCACGAGCAGTACTTC. The rearrangement links TRBV5-1 to TRBJ2-1; a weak D match, TRBD1 (6 bases). Matching the DNA end better, TRBJ2-7 makes the J call doubtful. Germline V gene data show CDR1 as SGHRS and CDR2 as YFSETQ. The CDR3 consists of 14 residues.

This clonotype showed up just a few times. This chain connects TRBV4-3 to TRBJ2-7; D call uncertain. Trimming shortened V by 0 bases and J by 6 bases, and 12 bases separated the two germline ends. The CDR3 spans 14 residues. The germline gives CDR1 LGHNA, CDR2 YSLEER. CDR3 sequence: CASSQDHPPGEQYF. The CDR3 bases are TGCGCCAGCAGCCAAGATCACCCCCCAGGCGAGCAGTACTTC.

The gene calls are TRBV25-1 and TRBJ1-5; no firm D call. Germline lookup yields CDR1 MGHDK and CDR2 SYGVNS. V lost 2 bases, J lost 0 bases, and 8 bases lay in between. The length of the CDR3 is 15 residues. The chain's CDR3 is CASSERGASNQPQHF. Here the CDR3 DNA reads TGTGCCAGCAGTGAAAGAGGAGCTAGCAATCAGCCCCAGCATTTT.

This clonotype was seen a few times. The V gene is TRBV29-1, the J gene TRBJ2-7; 7 nucleotides align to TRBD1. Trimming removed 2 bases from V and 3 bases from J; junction bases left unmatched: 7. Germline V gene data show CDR1 as SQVTM and CDR2 as ANQGSEA. This CDR3 has 14 residues. For the CDR3, the DNA is TGCAGCGTTGAACTCCGACAGGGCAACTACGAGCAGTACTTC. Translated, it gives CSVELRQGNYEQYF.

As to this clonotype: Germline and junction disagree at one end, which may indicate a read error. V and J are TRBV7-7 and TRBJ2-2; TRBD2 is a possible D gene (6 bases). In germline, CDR1 is SSHAT, CDR2 FNYEAQ (reference sequence). CDR3 length: 15 residues. Here the CDR3 DNA reads TGTGCTAGCAGCTTAGTACCCGGGGGCACCGGGGAGCTGTTTTTT. Translating gives CASSLVPGGTGELFF.

Worth noting for this clonotype: This CDR3 is missing its conserved last phenylalanine or tryptophan, likely due to a read error. V and J are TRBV5-1 and TRBJ2-2; the D gene is possibly TRBD1 (6 bases). The CDR3 contains 16 residues. CDR1 is SGHRS, CDR2 YFSETQ, per germline. The V gene lost 4 bases and the J gene lost 4 bases, with 17 bases spanning the gap. Written as DNA, the CDR3 is TGCGCCAGCAGCACGTATCGGGACACCGCCACCGGGGAGCTGTTTCTT. It translates to CASSTYRDTATGELFL.

This chain connects TRBV29-1 to TRBJ1-4; 7 bases map to TRBD1. Germline V gives CDR1 SQVTM, CDR2 ANQGSEA. J gave up 4 bases and V 6 bases, and 5 bases lay outside the gene matches. The CDR3 contains 13 residues. Here the CDR3 DNA reads TGCAGCGTAGGGACAGCCCTTAATGAAAAACTGTTTTTT. Translating it yields CSVGTALNEKLFF.

This rearrangement joins TRBV4-3 to TRBJ1-1; perhaps TRBD1 as D (5 bases). The length of the CDR3 is 13 residues. In germline, CDR1 is LGHNA, CDR2 YSLEER. V shed 4 bases and J shed 6 bases, with 12 bases lying between them. CDR3 in amino acids: CASSLRGGAEAFF. DNA for the CDR3: TGCGCCAGCAGCCTTAGGGGTGGCGCTGAAGCTTTCTTT.

This rearrangement joins TRBV5-1 to TRBJ2-7; TRBD1 matches at 7 bases. CDR1 is SGHRS, CDR2 YFSETQ, per germline. V shed 0 bases, J shed 2 bases, and the junction held 5 bases outside the gene matches. The CDR3 has 15 residues. The CDR3 loop is CASSLAGQVAYEQYF. As DNA, the CDR3 is TGCGCCAGCAGCTTGGCCGGACAGGTAGCCTACGAGCAGTACTTC.

In this sample, this clonotype turned up a few times. V gene TRBV28 combines with J gene TRBJ2-1; possible D gene TRBD2, 5 bases. V was cut by 3 bases and J by 9 bases, with 9 bases left in between. The CDR3 is 12 residues long. Germline CDR1 MDHEN, CDR2 SYDVKM. CDR3 residues: CASSLYAGEQFF. CDR3 nucleotides: TGTGCCAGCAGTTTGTACGCGGGTGAGCAGTTCTTC.

This clonotype was counted only a few times. The gene calls are TRBV27 and TRBJ2-4; D is uncertain. Germline assignment: CDR1 MNHEY and CDR2 SMNVEV (reference sequence). The CDR3 spans 13 residues. Deletions cut 4 bases from V and 5 bases from J, with 9 bases between. The CDR3 bases are TGTGCCAGCAGTTCACGGGTGGAAAACATTCAGTACTTC. Translation gives CASSSRVENIQYF.

The chain uses TRBV4-3 and TRBJ1-2; D is possibly TRBD1 (6 bases). V was clipped by 0 bases and J by 1 base, with 15 bases between them. There are 17 residues in the CDR3. CDR1 and CDR2 (germline): LGHNA, YSLEER. The CDR3 DNA reads as TGCGCCAGCAGCCAAGATTTAGCAGGGGTACTTAACTATGGCTACACCTTC. Amino acids: CASSQDLAGVLNYGYTF.

This clonotype has more than one count but fewer than ten. The rearrangement joins TRBV5-1 to TRBJ2-3; no clear D gene. V lost 0 bases to trimming and J lost 0 bases, with 8 bases between them. This CDR3 has 15 amino acids. CDR1 is SGHRS and CDR2 is YFSETQ in the germline V gene. Written as DNA, the CDR3 is TGCGCCAGCAGCTTGGACCAGCTCAGCACAGATACGCAGTATTTT. Its protein is CASSLDQLSTDTQYF.

This chain links TRBV19 with TRBJ2-5, with D unresolved. The CDR3 spans 15 residues. Trimming took 6 bases from V and 2 from J, leaving 16 bases between them. Germline-derived CDR1 and CDR2 are LNHDA and SQIVND (reference sequence). This chain's CDR3 is CASSPYDGVQETQYF. CDR3 coding DNA: TGTGCCAGTAGCCCGTATGATGGGGTGCAAGAGACCCAGTACTTC.

This clonotype was detected only a few times. This chain joins TRBV29-1 and TRBJ2-2, with a possible D match to TRBD2 (7 bases). V gave up 1 base and J gave up 3 bases, with 12 bases separating them. Germline CDR1 and CDR2: SQVTM and ANQGSEA. The CDR3 runs 15 residues. The CDR3, as DNA: TGCAGCGTTGAAGGGGGGGGCTACGACACCGGGGAGCTGTTTTTT. Translated, it gives CSVEGGGYDTGELFF.

This clonotype has just a few counts. V and J are TRBV29-1 and TRBJ2-1; 8 bases align to TRBD2. The length of the CDR3 is 16 residues. Germline loops: CDR1 SQVTM, CDR2 ANQGSEA. Trimming took 3 bases from V and 5 from J; bases not matched to a gene: 12. CDR3 region: CSVEPGRLALNNEQFF. CDR3 nucleotide sequence: TGCAGCGTTGAGCCCGGAAGACTAGCGCTCAACAATGAGCAGTTCTTC.

This clonotype has a handful of counts. The chain recombines TRBV25-1 with TRBJ2-5; tentative D call: TRBD2 (6 bases). V lost 1 base to trimming and J lost 1 base, with 16 bases between them. Germline CDR1 reads MGHDK; CDR2 reads SYGVNS. The CDR3 runs to 17 residues. The CDR3 loop reads CASSEFSGRGIQETQYF. Here the CDR3 DNA reads TGTGCCAGCAGTGAATTTTCGGGACGGGGGATCCAAGAGACCCAGTACTTC.

This clonotype was detected only a few times. The V gene is TRBV7-2, the J gene TRBJ1-3; TRBD1 is a possible D gene (5 bases). The length of the CDR3 is 16 residues. In germline, CDR1 is SGHTA, CDR2 FQGNSA. Trimming removed 1 base from V and 2 bases from J, with 12 bases in between. The CDR3 loop is CASSLVGGTPGNTIYF. CDR3 nucleotide sequence: TGTGCCAGCAGCTTAGTAGGTGGGACCCCTGGAAACACCATATATTTT.

In DNA form, the CDR3 reads TGTGCCAGCGGGACAGGGGTCCAAGAGACCCAGTACTTC. Its protein product is CASGTGVQETQYF. This chain joins TRBV10-3 and TRBJ2-5; 10 bases align to TRBD1. The CDR3 is 13 amino acids. The J segment lost 1 base and the V segment lost 10 bases, leaving 3 bases of the junction unmatched. Germline-derived CDR1 and CDR2 are ENHRY and SYGVKD.

As concerns this clonotype: A read error may produce the germline difference seen at one junction end. V gene TRBV6-2 or TRBV6-3 combines with J gene TRBJ2-7; the match to TRBD2 covers 7 bases. There are 13 residues in the CDR3. Germline values: CDR1 MNHEY, CDR2 SVGEGT. CDR3 amino acids: CAGSYSSGYEQYF. The CDR3 bases are TGTGCCGGCAGTTACTCTAGCGGCTACGAGCAGTACTTC.

The genes are TRBV5-1 and TRBJ2-3; D remains unclear. V lost 2 bases and J 0 bases, leaving 10 bases between the germline ends. Germline lookup yields CDR1 SGHRS and CDR2 YFSETQ. This CDR3 is built from 15 residues. The CDR3 loop reads CASSFLASSTDTQYF. As DNA, the CDR3 is TGCGCCAGCAGCTTCTTGGCTTCTAGCACAGATACGCAGTATTTT.

V usage is TRBV12-3 or TRBV12-4 and J usage is TRBJ2-5; D may be TRBD1 (6 bases). V lost 0 bases and J lost 4, with 15 bases in between. This CDR3 is 16 amino acids long. CDR3 in amino acids: CASSLAADRVLETQYF. DNA for the CDR3: TGTGCCAGCAGTTTAGCGGCGGACAGAGTGCTAGAGACCCAGTACTTC.

The chain links TRBV28 to TRBJ2-5; D not resolved. Germline CDR1 reads MDHEN; CDR2 reads SYDVKM. CDR3 length: 14 residues. Trimming left V 3 bases short and J 2 bases short, with 10 bases between. CDR3 protein: CASSFSVAQETQYF. The CDR3 DNA reads TGTGCCAGCAGTTTTTCGGTCGCGCAAGAGACCCAGTACTTC.

The CDR3 coding sequence is TGTGCCAGCAGGCGAGACAGTGGGGAGAAACTGTTTTTT. Translation gives CASRRDSGEKLFF. The rearrangement links TRBV7-9 to TRBJ1-4; possibly TRBD1 for D (5 bases). Trimming cost V 6 bases and J 11 bases, with 16 bases left between them. Looked up from germline, CDR1 is SEHNR and CDR2 is FQNEAQ (reference sequence). The CDR3 runs to 13 residues.

This clonotype turned up a few times. The chain recombines TRBV3-1 with TRBJ2-1, with D possibly being TRBD1 or TRBD2 (5 bases each). There are 14 residues in the CDR3. Deletions cut 4 bases from V and 6 bases from J, with 13 bases between. Germline CDR1 reads LGHDT; CDR2 reads YNNKEL (reference sequence). CDR3 amino acids: CASSRLGASNEQFF. In DNA, the CDR3 is TGTGCCAGCAGCCGCCTCGGGGCTAGCAATGAGCAGTTCTTC.

The V and J genes are TRBV6-2 or TRBV6-3 and TRBJ2-7, with a tentative D call TRBD1 (6 bases). The CDR3 runs 13 residues. CDR1 is MNHEY and CDR2 is SVGEGT in the germline V gene. V lost 2 bases and J lost 6, with 11 bases in between. DNA for the CDR3: TGTGCCAGCAGTTACGGGACACCACTCGAGCAGTACTTC. Amino acids: CASSYGTPLEQYF.

This clonotype was detected many times. V is TRBV7-3 and J is TRBJ2-3; TRBD1 matches 8 bases. The CDR3 covers 15 residues. V shed 5 bases and J 4 bases; nucleotides not matched to a gene: 8. Looked up from germline, CDR1 is SGHTA and CDR2 is FQGTGA. For the CDR3, the DNA is TGTGCCAGCAGCCTCGACAGGGGTTGGTCAGATACGCAGTATTTT. Protein: CASSLDRGWSDTQYF.